The TCR beta chain under discussion was sequenced for a study of CD8+CD57+ T cells in acquired aplastic anemia. On the study more broadly: Mean yield of DNA from sorted CD4+ and CD8+ cells was 3 to 3.5 ug. Study-level findings and limits: Between patients and controls, around 31 CD8+ CDR3 sequences were found in common.

This clonotype has at least ten counts. Its target is not known. CDR3 and TCR beta VDJ profiling relied on a genomic DNA template. TCRdb recomputed calls from the reads with MiXCR, one row per CDR3 protein. The sample holds a few hundred thousand distinct CDR3 sequences, 45% to 65% seen once. Per the germline V gene, CDR1 is DFQATT and CDR2 is SNEGSKA (reference sequence). V was clipped by 1 base and J by 4 bases, with 1 base between them. This CDR3 is built from 10 residues. Patients included in sequencing had previously demonstrated CD8+CD57+ cell expansion by flow cytometry. The TCR comes from a human donor with aplastic anemia. The V gene is TRBV20-1, the J gene TRBJ2-5, with D hard to call. The sequencing sample was made of sorted CD4+, CD8+, or CD8+CD57+ T cells (not recorded which) from PBMCs. The CDR3 loop is CSARGETQYF. In nucleotides, the CDR3 is TGCAGTGCTAGAGGAGAGACCCAGTACTTC.